This TCR beta chain appears in the sequencing data of a study of cytomegalovirus exposure and HLA in healthy donors. Study details: Most donors, less than 85% of some 400 genotyped, fell in the Caucasian-associated ancestry cluster. Study-wide results and caveats: It was reported that the classifier diagnosed cytomegalovirus status with high specificity and sensitivity in both the original and validation cohorts. Earlier analysis found most TCR beta V segments productive about 90% or about 30% of the time.

Nominal health characterized the donors when sampled, though unrecorded immune exposures were likely. In germline, CDR1 is MNHEY, CDR2 SMNVEV (reference sequence). Germline trimming cut 6 bases from V and 4 bases from J; bases unmatched to any gene: 7. This CDR3 is 15 amino acids long. In the PCR, 60 Vbeta and 13 Jbeta primers were used. Clones were sequenced by immunoSEQ multiplex PCR, and TCRdb holds only the in-frame ones, with some missing. The sample includes 90,000 to 110,000 clones, approximately 82% seen only once; the top ten take 7% to 10%. This clone has a handful of counts. Its antigen is still unknown.

The clonotype originates from a man in his forties in good health and CMV-seropositive. The chain combines TRBV27 with TRBJ2-1; 9 bases line up with TRBD1. The material sequenced was PBMCs. For the CDR3, the DNA is TGTGCCAGCAGCCCCGGGACAGGGCAATACAATGAGCAGTTCTTC. It encodes CASSPGTGQYNEQFF.